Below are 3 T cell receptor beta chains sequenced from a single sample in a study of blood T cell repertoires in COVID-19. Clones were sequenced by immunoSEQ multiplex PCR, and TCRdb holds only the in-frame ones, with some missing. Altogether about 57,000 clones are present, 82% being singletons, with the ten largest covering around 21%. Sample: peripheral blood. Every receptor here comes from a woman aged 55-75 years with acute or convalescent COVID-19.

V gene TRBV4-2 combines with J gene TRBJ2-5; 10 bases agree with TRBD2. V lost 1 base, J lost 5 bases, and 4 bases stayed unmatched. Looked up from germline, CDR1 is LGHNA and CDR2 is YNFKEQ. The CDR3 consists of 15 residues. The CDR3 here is CASSQGAGGPETQYF. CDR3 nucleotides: TGTGCCAGCAGCCAAGGAGCGGGGGGGCCGGAGACCCAGTACTTC.

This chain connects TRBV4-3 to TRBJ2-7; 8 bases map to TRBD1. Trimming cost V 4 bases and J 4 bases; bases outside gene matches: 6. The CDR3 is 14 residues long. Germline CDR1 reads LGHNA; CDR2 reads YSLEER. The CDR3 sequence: CASSRGQGRYEQYF. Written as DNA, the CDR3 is TGCGCCAGCAGCCGAGGACAGGGTCGTTACGAGCAGTACTTC.

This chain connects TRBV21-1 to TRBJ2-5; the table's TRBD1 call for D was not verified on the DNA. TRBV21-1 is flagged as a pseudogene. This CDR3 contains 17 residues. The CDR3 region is CASSFEFRGEPRETQYF. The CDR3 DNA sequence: TGTGCCAGCAGCTTCGAATTCAGGGGGGAACCCAGGGAGACCCAGTACTTC.